Following are 21 T cell receptor beta chains from one sample sequenced in a study of blood T cell repertoires in COVID-19. This table comes from immunoSEQ multiplex PCR, and its TCRdb copy is limited to in-frame clones, with some not included. The data contain 540,000 or so clones, about 88% of them singletons. Sequencing was done on a sample of peripheral blood. These receptors all come from a woman in her 50s with COVID-19, enrolled during active disease.

V usage is TRBV19 and J usage is TRBJ1-4; 11 nucleotides align to TRBD1. Germline CDR1 LNHDA, CDR2 SQIVND (reference sequence). The CDR3 runs to 16 residues. The trim removed 4 bases at V and 6 bases at J, leaving 7 bases unmatched. CDR3 protein: CASSTVPGQGDEKLFF. The CDR3 region has the DNA TGTGCCAGTAGTACGGTACCGGGACAGGGGGATGAAAAACTGTTTTTT.

The CDR3 DNA reads as TGTGCCAGCAGTGAAATGGCTAGTGCTGCCGAGCAGTACTTC. It specifies CASSEMASAAEQYF. The chain uses TRBV25-1 and TRBJ2-7; D unclear. Trimming left V 2 bases short and J 6 bases short, with 14 bases between. This CDR3 has 14 residues. Germline loops: CDR1 MGHDK, CDR2 SYGVNS.

About this clone itself: The sample holds other DNA sequences that translate to the same CDR3. J is TRBJ2-1 and V is TRBV2, with D uncertain. The length of the CDR3 is 11 residues. V lost 6 bases, J lost 4 bases, and 4 bases lay in between. Germline V gene data show CDR1 as SNHLY and CDR2 as FYNNEI. This chain's CDR3 is CASRSYNEQFF. CDR3 nucleotides: TGTGCCAGCAGGAGTTACAATGAGCAGTTCTTC.

The count of this clone is one. V gene TRBV10-3 combines with J gene TRBJ2-1; 8 bases are a match to TRBD2. Germline V gives CDR1 ENHRY, CDR2 SYGVKD. The CDR3 is made up of 16 amino acids. J lost 0 bases, V lost 7 bases, and 8 bases had no gene match. Written as DNA, the CDR3 is TGTGCCATCACTAGTAGCGGGGCGAGCTCCTACAATGAGCAGTTCTTC. Protein: CAITSSGASSYNEQFF.

This clone showed up just once. V gene TRBV6-6 combines with J gene TRBJ2-6; the D gene is possibly TRBD1 (6 bases). CDR1 and CDR2 (germline): MNHNY, SVGAGI (reference sequence). Trimming shortened V by 4 bases and J by 2 bases, and 12 bases separated the two germline ends. The CDR3 loop spans 16 amino acids. The CDR3 spells CASSSTGFPGANVLTF. CDR3 sequence (DNA): TGTGCCAGCAGTTCCACAGGGTTTCCTGGGGCCAACGTCCTGACTTTC.

The V call is TRBV3-1 (or the pseudogene TRBV3-2), the J call TRBJ2-2; TRBD1 is a possible D gene (5 bases). V was shortened by 5 bases and J by 5 bases, with 18 bases between the two germline ends. The CDR3 is made up of 16 amino acids. CDR1 and CDR2 (germline): LGHDT, YNNKEL (reference sequence). Written as DNA, the CDR3 is TGTGCCAGCAGCACCCCGTCTGCCTCAGGGACCGGGGAGCTGTTTTTT. Translated: CASSTPSASGTGELFF.

The V and J genes are TRBV4-1 and TRBJ1-5; 8 nucleotides match TRBD1. V was pared by 1 base and J by 4 bases, with 6 bases of the junction left unmatched. CDR3 length equals 16 residues. Germline V CDR1 and CDR2: MGHRA, YSYEKL. DNA of the CDR3: TGCGCCAGCAGCCAAGTGTCACAGGGGGAGAATCAGCCCCAGCATTTT. Amino acid sequence: CASSQVSQGENQPQHF.

CDR3 protein: CASSDRGAGELFF. The CDR3 DNA reads TGTGCCAGCAGTGACAGGGGGGCCGGGGAGCTGTTTTTT. J is TRBJ2-2 and V is TRBV28; 9 nucleotides align to TRBD1. The CDR3 extends over 13 amino acids. V gave up 5 bases and J gave up 6 bases; unmatched junction bases: 1. Germline loops: CDR1 MDHEN, CDR2 SYDVKM.

V usage is TRBV18 and J usage is TRBJ1-6; perhaps TRBD1 as D (5 bases). Trimming pared 2 bases from V and 8 bases from J, leaving 10 bases between. There are 14 residues in the CDR3. From germline, CDR1 is KGHSH and CDR2 LQKENI. The CDR3 sequence is CASSPGGRDSPLHF. In DNA form, the CDR3 reads TGTGCCAGCTCACCAGGGGGGAGGGATTCACCCCTCCACTTT.

V gene TRBV19 combines with J gene TRBJ1-5, with D unclear. This CDR3 comprises 17 residues. V lost 6 bases, J lost 0 bases, and 18 bases lay in between. Germline CDR1 and CDR2: LNHDA and SQIVND (reference sequence). CDR3 nucleotides: TGTGCCAGTAGGTACAGAGGGTCCCTCCATAGCAATCAGCCCCAGCATTTT. As protein: CASRYRGSLHSNQPQHF. The whole variable domain, remainder taken from reference TRBV19 and TRBJ1-5, is DGGITQSPKYLFRKEGQNVTLSCEQNLNHDAMYWYRQDPGQGLRLIYYSQIVNDFQKGDIAEGYSVSREKKESFPLTVTSAQKNPTAFYLCASRYRGSLHSNQPQHFGDGTRLSIL.

The V and J genes are TRBV6-6 and TRBJ2-4; the D gene is possibly TRBD2 (7 bases). The germline gives CDR1 MNHNY, CDR2 SVGAGI (reference sequence). Trimming removed 8 bases from V and 6 bases from J, with 14 bases in between. The CDR3 consists of 13 residues. CDR3 in DNA: TGTGCCAGCGGGGGAGGGGGGGGAAACATTCAGTACTTC. This codes for CASGGGGGNIQYF.

The chain joins TRBV6-1 to TRBJ1-1; D is uncertain. V was pared by 3 bases and J by 4 bases, with 6 bases between. CDR1 is MNHNS and CDR2 is SASEGT in the germline V gene. The CDR3 has 12 amino acids. CDR3 nucleotide sequence: TGTGCCAGCAGTGAGATGGCCACTGAAGCTTTCTTT. Protein sequence: CASSEMATEAFF.

This sequence joins TRBV6-5 and TRBJ2-7; TRBD2 agrees at 8 bases. The CDR3 length is 14 residues. Germline-derived CDR1 and CDR2 are MNHEY and SVGAGI. Here the CDR3 reads CATLAAGRAHEQYF. CDR3 DNA: TGTGCAACACTAGCGGCGGGGCGAGCACACGAGCAGTACTTC.

A few counts support this clone. CDR3 nucleotide sequence: TGTGCCAGCTCACAGGGGGCTGGAAACACCATATATTTT. Amino acid sequence: CASSQGAGNTIYF. The V call is TRBV27, the J call TRBJ1-3, with 8 bases that match TRBD1. Germline CDR1 is MNHEY and CDR2 is SMNVEV (reference sequence). J lost 2 bases, V lost 8 bases, and 2 bases had no gene match. The CDR3 covers 13 residues.

The chain has TRBV5-8 and TRBJ1-3; the match to TRBD1 covers 9 bases. With 4 bases clipped from V and 8 bases from J, the junction kept 13 bases outside the gene matches. Germline V CDR1 and CDR2: SGHTS, YDEGEE. The length of the CDR3 is 16 residues. CDR3 bases: TGTGCCAGCAGCCGATTCACAGGGGGCCGAGGGGACACCATATATTTT. Protein sequence: CASSRFTGGRGDTIYF.

In this sample, this clone turned up a few times. The genes are TRBV15 and TRBJ1-3, with D hard to call. This CDR3 contains 13 residues. Germline CDR1 and CDR2: LNHNV and YYDKDF (reference sequence). V was clipped by 3 bases and J by 6 bases, with 9 bases between them. The CDR3 region has the DNA TGTGCCACCAGCAGGCCCCGAGAAAACACCATATATTTT. Translation gives CATSRPRENTIYF.

This clone turned up a few times. The chain recombines TRBV19 with TRBJ1-5; 7 bases are shared with TRBD1. The trim removed 5 bases at V and 4 bases at J, leaving 8 bases unmatched. From germline, CDR1 is LNHDA and CDR2 SQIVND (reference sequence). CDR3 length: 15 amino acids. In DNA form, the CDR3 reads TGTGCCAGTAGTTCCACCGGGACAGAGAATCAGCCCCAGCATTTT. Translating it yields CASSSTGTENQPQHF.

The chain combines TRBV7-2 with TRBJ2-2, with 10 bases matching TRBD1. The ends lost 4 bases at V and 7 bases at J; junction bases unmatched: 6. Per the germline V gene, CDR1 is SGHTA and CDR2 is FQGNSA. CDR3 length equals 15 residues. The CDR3 reads CASSSRQGANGELFF. The CDR3 nucleotides are TGTGCCAGCAGCTCCCGACAGGGGGCAAACGGGGAGCTGTTTTTT.

The chain couples TRBV5-1 to TRBJ2-5, with a tentative D call TRBD1 (6 bases). Germline-derived CDR1 and CDR2 are SGHRS and YFSETQ. V lost 0 bases and J lost 1, with 10 bases in between. The CDR3 has 15 amino acids. CDR3 sequence reads: CASSLGPGVQETQYF. Written as DNA, the CDR3 is TGCGCCAGCAGCTTGGGGCCAGGGGTCCAAGAGACCCAGTACTTC. Full variable domain (missing parts from reference TRBV5-1 and TRBJ2-5): KAGVTQTPRYLIKTRGQQVTLSCSPISGHRSVSWYQQTPGQGLQFLFEYFSETQRNKGNFPGRFSGRQFSNSRSEMNVSTLELGDSALYLCASSLGPGVQETQYFGPGTRLLVL.

The chain employs TRBV7-9 and TRBJ2-1; 9 nucleotides match TRBD2. The CDR3 sequence is 17 residues long. J gave up 9 bases and V 5 bases, and 17 bases lay outside the gene matches. Germline CDR1 and CDR2: SEHNR and FQNEAQ (reference sequence). The CDR3 nucleotides are TGTGCCAGCAGCCCACCGGGGAGCGGGGGGCGGAATGGTGAGCAGTTCTTC. Its protein is CASSPPGSGGRNGEQFF.

This chain links TRBV6-5 with TRBJ1-2; no clear D gene. Germline CDR1 and CDR2: MNHEY and SVGAGI. The germline V and J ends were trimmed by 10 bases and 8 bases, with 20 bases remaining between them. CDR3 size: 13 residues. The CDR3 region has the DNA TGTGCCAACGGGAAGTTCGGGCTGTTCGGCTACACCTTC. Amino acids: CANGKFGLFGYTF.